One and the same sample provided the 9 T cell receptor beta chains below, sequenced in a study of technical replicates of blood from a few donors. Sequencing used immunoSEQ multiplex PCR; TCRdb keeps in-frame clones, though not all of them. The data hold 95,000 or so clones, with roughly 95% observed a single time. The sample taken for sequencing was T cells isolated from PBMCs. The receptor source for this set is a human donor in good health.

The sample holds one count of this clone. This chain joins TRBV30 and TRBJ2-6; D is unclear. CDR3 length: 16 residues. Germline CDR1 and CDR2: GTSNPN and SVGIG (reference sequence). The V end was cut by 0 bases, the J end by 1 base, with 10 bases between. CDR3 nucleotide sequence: TGTGCCTGGAGTGTACTCGGTTCGTCTGGGGCCAACGTCCTGACTTTC. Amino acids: CAWSVLGSSGANVLTF. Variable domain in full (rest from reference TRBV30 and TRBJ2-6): SQTIHQWPATLVQPVGSPLSLECTVEGTSNPNLYWYRQAAGRGLQLLFYSVGIGQISSEVPQNLSASRPQDRQFILSSKKLLLSDSGFYLCAWSVLGSSGANVLTFGAGSRLTVL.

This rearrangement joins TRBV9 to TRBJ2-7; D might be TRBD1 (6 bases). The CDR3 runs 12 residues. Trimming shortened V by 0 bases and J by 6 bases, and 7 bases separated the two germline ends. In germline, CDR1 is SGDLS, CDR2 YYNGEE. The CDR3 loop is CASSVVGGEQYF. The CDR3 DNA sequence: TGTGCCAGCAGCGTAGTAGGGGGCGAGCAGTACTTC.

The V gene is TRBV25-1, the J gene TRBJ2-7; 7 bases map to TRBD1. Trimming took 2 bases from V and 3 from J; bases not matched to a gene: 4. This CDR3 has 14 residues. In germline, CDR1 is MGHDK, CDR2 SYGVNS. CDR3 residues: CASSEQAGGYEQYF. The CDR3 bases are TGTGCCAGCAGTGAACAAGCAGGGGGCTACGAGCAGTACTTC.

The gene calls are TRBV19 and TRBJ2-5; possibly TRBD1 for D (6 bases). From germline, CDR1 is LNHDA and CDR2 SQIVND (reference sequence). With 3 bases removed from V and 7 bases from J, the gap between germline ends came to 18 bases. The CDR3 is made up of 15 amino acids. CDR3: CASSISGGQGGTQYF. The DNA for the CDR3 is TGTGCCAGTAGTATCTCTGGGGGCCAAGGAGGGACCCAGTACTTC.

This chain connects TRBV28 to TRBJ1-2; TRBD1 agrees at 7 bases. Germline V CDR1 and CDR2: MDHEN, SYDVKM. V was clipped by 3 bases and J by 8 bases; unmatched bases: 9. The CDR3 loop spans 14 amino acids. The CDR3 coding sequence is TGTGCCAGCAGTTTCCCCGACAGGGTAGAGGGCTACACCTTC. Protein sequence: CASSFPDRVEGYTF.

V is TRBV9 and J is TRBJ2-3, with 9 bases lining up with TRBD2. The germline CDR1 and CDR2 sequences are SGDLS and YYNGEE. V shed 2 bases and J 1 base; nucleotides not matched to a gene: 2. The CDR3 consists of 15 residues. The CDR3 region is CASSVIAGGTDTQYF. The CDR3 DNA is TGTGCCAGCAGCGTGATAGCGGGAGGCACAGATACGCAGTATTTT.

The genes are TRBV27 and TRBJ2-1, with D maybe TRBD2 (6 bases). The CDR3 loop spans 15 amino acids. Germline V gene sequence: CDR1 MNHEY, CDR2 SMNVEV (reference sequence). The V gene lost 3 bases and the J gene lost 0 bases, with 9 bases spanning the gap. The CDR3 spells CASSLDYPSYNEQFF. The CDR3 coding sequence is TGTGCCAGCAGTTTGGACTACCCCTCCTACAATGAGCAGTTCTTC.

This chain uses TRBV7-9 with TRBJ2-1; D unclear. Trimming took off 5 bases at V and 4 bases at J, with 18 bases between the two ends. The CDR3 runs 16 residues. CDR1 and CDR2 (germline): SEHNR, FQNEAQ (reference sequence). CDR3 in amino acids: CASSPKREPIYNEQFF. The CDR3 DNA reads TGTGCCAGCAGCCCCAAACGCGAACCTATATACAATGAGCAGTTCTTC.

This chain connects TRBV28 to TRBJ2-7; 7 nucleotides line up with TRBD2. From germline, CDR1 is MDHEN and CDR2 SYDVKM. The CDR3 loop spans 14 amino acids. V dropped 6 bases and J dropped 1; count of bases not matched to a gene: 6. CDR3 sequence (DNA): TGTGCCAGCAGCGGCCTAGCGGATTCCTACGAGCAGTACTTC. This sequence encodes CASSGLADSYEQYF.